The rows below give T cell receptor beta chains drawn from one sample of a study of cytomegalovirus exposure and HLA in healthy donors. Assay used: immunoSEQ multiplex PCR; TCRdb lists only in-frame clones, some missing. The sample carries about 150,000 clones, less than 10% recorded once. Sequences were obtained from PBMCs. These receptor sequences come from a middle-aged man in good health and CMV-seronegative. Both conserved end residues are part of each CDR3. Each record gives: CDR3 DNA, CDR3 protein, J gene, D gene, clone size, V gene. A D gene is named only where the DNA matches it firmly. Clone size is shown for a subset of rows, as once, few, many or a class of expanded clone.

TGCGCCAGCAGTGAATTAACAGCCTACGAGCAGTACTTC	CASSELTAYEQYF	TRBJ2-7	.	.	TRBV10-1
TGTGCCAGCAGCTTGTATAGGGGGCTAGGGCCAGAGACCCAGTACTTC	CASSLYRGLGPETQYF	TRBJ2-5	TRBD1	few	TRBV5-6
TGCAGCGTTGGACAGGGGATTCTTAAGGAGCAGTTCTTC	CSVGQGILKEQFF	TRBJ2-1	TRBD1	few	TRBV29-1
TGTGCCAGCAGCCAAGAACGGGTAGGAATAGCCAAAAACATTCAGTACTTC	CASSQERVGIAKNIQYF	TRBJ2-4	.	.	TRBV4-2
TGTGCCAGCAGCGACCCGGGCGGGGGGCTGAACACCGGGGAGCTGTTTTTT	CASSDPGGGLNTGELFF	TRBJ2-2	TRBD2	once	TRBV9
TGTGCCAGCAGCCTCGGGAACGGGGAGACCCAGTACTTC	CASSLGNGETQYF	TRBJ2-5	.	.	TRBV5-4
TGTGCCAGCGCCGCCGGCTATGGCTACACCTTC	CASAAGYGYTF	TRBJ1-2	.	few	TRBV9
TGTGCCAGCAGCAAAACAACAGGGGGCTGGAATGAGCAGTTCTTC	CASSKTTGGWNEQFF	TRBJ2-1	TRBD1	.	TRBV7-9
TGTGCCAGCAGCCGTGGACAGGGCTTCTATAATTCACCCCTCCACTTT	CASSRGQGFYNSPLHF	TRBJ1-6	TRBD1	once	TRBV7-9
TGTGCCAGCAGTCAACAGGGTATCCGGGAGACCCAGTACTTC	CASSQQGIRETQYF	TRBJ2-5	.	few	TRBV2
TGTGCCAGCAGAGGGGTCGGGGGACCTTTCGATACGCAGTATTTT	CASRGVGGPFDTQYF	TRBJ2-3	.	.	TRBV2
TGTGCCAGCACTAAACAGGGCCCCGGGAGCAATCAGCCCCAGCATTTT	CASTKQGPGSNQPQHF	TRBJ1-5	.	.	TRBV28
TGTGCCAGCAGCCCTTTTCGACAGGGCGAGGAGACCCAGTACTTC	CASSPFRQGEETQYF	TRBJ2-5	TRBD1	few	TRBV5-4
TGTGCCAGCAGCTCACAGGGGCGACTGTGGGGCTACACCTTC	CASSSQGRLWGYTF	TRBJ1-2	TRBD1	few	TRBV7-9
TGTGCCAGCAGTTCGCAGGGGGCATCTGGAAACACCATATATTTT	CASSSQGASGNTIYF	TRBJ1-3	TRBD1	few	TRBV28
TGTGCCAGCAGCGGGTGGAGGGAATATGGCTACACCTTC	CASSGWREYGYTF	TRBJ1-2	.	few	TRBV5-5
TGTGCCAGCACCACAGCAGGGACAGGGGCGCACGAGCAGTACTTC	CASTTAGTGAHEQYF	TRBJ2-7	TRBD1	few	TRBV6-5
TGCGCCAGCAGCACTTTAGCGGGGGGAAAGCAGTTCTTC	CASSTLAGGKQFF	TRBJ2-1	TRBD2	.	TRBV5-1
TGTGCCAGCAGCACCGGGACTATCGTCTACGAGCAGTACTTC	CASSTGTIVYEQYF	TRBJ2-7	TRBD2	few	TRBV11-2
TGTGCCAGCAGAGCAGGGGGCACGGGAGCTTTCTTT	CASRAGGTGAFF	TRBJ1-1	TRBD1	few	TRBV28
TGTGCCAGCAGCTCCGGACAGGGATTATTGAACACTGAAGCTTTCTTT	CASSSGQGLLNTEAFF	TRBJ1-1	TRBD1	.	TRBV5-4
TGTGCCAGCAGCGCGGGACAGGGGGAGTACGAGAAGTATGAAAAACTGTTTTTT	CASSAGQGEYEKYEKLFF	TRBJ1-4	TRBD1	few	TRBV9
TGTGCCAGCAGTGGGTGGGACAGGGGGATGGAGACCCAGTACTTC	CASSGWDRGMETQYF	TRBJ2-5	TRBD1	.	TRBV6-1
TGCGCCAGCAGCTTGACTAGCGGGCCTTCCTACGAGCAGTACTTC	CASSLTSGPSYEQYF	TRBJ2-7	TRBD2	.	TRBV5-1
TGTGCCACCAGCAGAGACGGGACTAGCGGGAGGTCCCCCTACGAGCAGTACTTC	CATSRDGTSGRSPYEQYF	TRBJ2-7	TRBD2	few	TRBV15
TGTGCCAGCAGCTTAGCGCTTACGGGGGGCGAGCAGTACTTC	CASSLALTGGEQYF	TRBJ2-7	TRBD2	.	TRBV7-6
TGTGCCATCAGTGAAGGGGAGAACACTGAAGCTTTCTTT	CAISEGENTEAFF	TRBJ1-1	.	few	TRBV10-3
TGCGCCAGCAGCCAACGAGCGGGAATGCAAGAGACCCAGTACTTC	CASSQRAGMQETQYF	TRBJ2-5	TRBD2	.	TRBV4-1
TGTGCCAGCAGCTTTTTAGCGGGCCAAGTCTACAATGAGCAGTTCTTC	CASSFLAGQVYNEQFF	TRBJ2-1	TRBD2	.	TRBV11-2
TGTGCCTGGAGTGTACGAGTCCGGGATACGCAGTATTTT	CAWSVRVRDTQYF	TRBJ2-3	.	few	TRBV30
TGTGCCAGCAGTAGCGGACTAGCGGGGGGGTCAGATACGCAGTATTTT	CASSSGLAGGSDTQYF	TRBJ2-3	TRBD2	few	TRBV6-6
TGCGCCAGCAGTGCCCAGTTGAACACTGAAGCTTTCTTT	CASSAQLNTEAFF	TRBJ1-1	.	.	TRBV10-1
TGTGCCAGCAATCCTCTAGCGGGAGGTTACAATGAGCAGTTCTTC	CASNPLAGGYNEQFF	TRBJ2-1	TRBD2	.	TRBV25-1
TGTGCCAGCAGTGACGGGAGAGAGTACACCGGGGAGCTGTTTTTT	CASSDGREYTGELFF	TRBJ2-2	.	few	TRBV6-1
TGCAGCGTTACCAACTCCCCTCTATACAATGAGCAGTTCTTC	CSVTNSPLYNEQFF	TRBJ2-1	.	.	TRBV29-1
TGTGCCTGGAGTGTACAAGCGGGGGGCGAGCAGTACTTC	CAWSVQAGGEQYF	TRBJ2-7	TRBD2	.	TRBV30
TGTGCCAGCAAATGGACAGGGACGAACACTGAAGCTTTCTTT	CASKWTGTNTEAFF	TRBJ1-1	TRBD1	.	TRBV6-1
TGTGCCAGCCGTATGTCGGGGGGAAACACCATATATTTT	CASRMSGGNTIYF	TRBJ1-3	.	few	TRBV19